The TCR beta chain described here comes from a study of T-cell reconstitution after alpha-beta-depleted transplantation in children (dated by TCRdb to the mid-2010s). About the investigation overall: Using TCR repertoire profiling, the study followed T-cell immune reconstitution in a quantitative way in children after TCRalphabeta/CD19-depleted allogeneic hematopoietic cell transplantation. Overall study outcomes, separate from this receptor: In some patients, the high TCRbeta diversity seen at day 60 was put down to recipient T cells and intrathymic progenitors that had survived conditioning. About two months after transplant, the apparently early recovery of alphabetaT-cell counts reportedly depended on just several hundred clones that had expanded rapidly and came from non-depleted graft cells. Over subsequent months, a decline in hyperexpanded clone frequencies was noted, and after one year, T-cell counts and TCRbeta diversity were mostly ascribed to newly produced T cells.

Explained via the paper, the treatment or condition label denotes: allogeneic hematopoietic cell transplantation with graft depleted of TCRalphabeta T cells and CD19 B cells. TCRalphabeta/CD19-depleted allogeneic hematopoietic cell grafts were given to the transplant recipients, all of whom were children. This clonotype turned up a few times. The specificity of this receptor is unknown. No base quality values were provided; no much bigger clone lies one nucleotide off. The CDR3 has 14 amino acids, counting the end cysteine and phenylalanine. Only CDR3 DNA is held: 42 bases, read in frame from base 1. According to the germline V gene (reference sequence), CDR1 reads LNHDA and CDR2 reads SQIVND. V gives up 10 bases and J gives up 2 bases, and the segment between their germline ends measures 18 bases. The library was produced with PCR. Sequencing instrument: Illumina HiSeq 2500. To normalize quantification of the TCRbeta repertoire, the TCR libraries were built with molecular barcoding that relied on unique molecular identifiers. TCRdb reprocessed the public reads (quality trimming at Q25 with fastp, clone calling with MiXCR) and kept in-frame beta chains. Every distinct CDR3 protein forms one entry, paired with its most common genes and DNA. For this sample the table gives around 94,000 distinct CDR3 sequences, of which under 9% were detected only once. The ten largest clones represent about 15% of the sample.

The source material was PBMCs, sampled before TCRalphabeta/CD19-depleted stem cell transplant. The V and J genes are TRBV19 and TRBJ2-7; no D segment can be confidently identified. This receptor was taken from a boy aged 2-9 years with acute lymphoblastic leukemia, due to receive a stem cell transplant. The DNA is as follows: TGTGCCACCTCCCAGAGTCTAACTACCTACGAGCAGTACTTC. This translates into CATSQSLTTYEQYF.